These T cell receptor beta chains were read from a single sample in a study of cytomegalovirus exposure and HLA in healthy donors. Method: immunoSEQ multiplex PCR; TCRdb's copy keeps in-frame clones and lacks some. The table shows some 120,000 clones, with 75% to 90% occurring only once. Sequencing input: PBMCs. The receptors derive from a woman younger than 45 in good health and CMV-seropositive. Each CDR3 is given with its conserved first and last residue. Fields, in order: CDR3 protein, CDR3 DNA, D gene, V gene, clone size, J gene. The D gene is left open where the match is weak. Clone size is given for some rows only: seen once, a few or many times, or a class if the clone is expanded.

CDR3: CASSNLRDRGEKLFF; DNA: TGTGCCAGCAGTAACCTCCGGGACAGGGGCGAAAAACTGTTTTTT; D: TRBD1; V: TRBV27; size: .; J: TRBJ1-4
CDR3: CAISEGTYMSTEAFF; DNA: TGTGCCATCAGTGAGGGGACTTACATGTCCACTGAAGCTTTCTTT; D: .; V: TRBV10-3; size: .; J: TRBJ1-1
CDR3: CAISDFPQGETEAFF; DNA: TGTGCCATCAGTGACTTCCCCCAGGGTGAAACTGAAGCTTTCTTT; D: .; V: TRBV10-3; size: .; J: TRBJ1-1
CDR3: CTSTSSNRAGGAGTDTQYF; DNA: TGCACCAGCACTTCCTCGAACCGGGCGGGAGGGGCTGGAACAGATACGCAGTATTTT; D: .; V: TRBV1; size: .; J: TRBJ2-3
CDR3: CASILGQGISSGERETQYF; DNA: TGTGCCAGCATCTTGGGACAGGGTATTAGTAGCGGGGAAAGGGAGACCCAGTACTTC; D: .; V: TRBV28; size: .; J: TRBJ2-5
CDR3: CASSLGTGFEYF; DNA: TGTGCCAGCAGCCTTGGGACAGGGTTTGAGTACTTC; D: TRBD1; V: TRBV5-6; size: .; J: TRBJ2-4
CDR3: CASRFYGEGDQPQHF; DNA: TGTGCCAGCAGATTCTACGGGGAGGGGGATCAGCCCCAGCATTTT; D: .; V: TRBV27; size: .; J: TRBJ1-5
CDR3: CASLELAGYNEQFF; DNA: TGTGCCAGCTTGGAGCTAGCGGGTTACAATGAGCAGTTCTTC; D: TRBD2; V: TRBV2; size: .; J: TRBJ2-1
CDR3: CASSLQPLQRGLATNEKLFF; DNA: TGCGCCAGCAGCTTGCAACCTCTACAGAGAGGACTTGCAACTAATGAAAAACTGTTTTTT; D: .; V: TRBV5-1; size: .; J: TRBJ1-4
CDR3: CASSAGNRDSPNTEAFF; DNA: TGTGCCAGCAGTGCTGGTAACAGGGACAGTCCTAACACTGAAGCTTTCTTT; D: TRBD1; V: TRBV6-1; size: .; J: TRBJ1-1
CDR3: CATSRANQPQHF; DNA: TGTGCCACCAGCAGGGCAAATCAGCCCCAGCATTTT; D: .; V: TRBV15; size: .; J: TRBJ1-5
CDR3: CASSLASGRAHEQYF; DNA: TGTGCCAGCAGTTTAGCTAGCGGGAGGGCCCACGAGCAGTACTTC; D: TRBD2; V: TRBV28; size: .; J: TRBJ2-7
CDR3: CASSFDRGEQFF; DNA: TGCGCCAGCAGCTTTGACCGGGGTGAGCAGTTCTTC; D: .; V: TRBV5-1; size: .; J: TRBJ2-1
CDR3: CASSLQGAGNEQFF; DNA: TGCGCCAGCAGCTTACAGGGGGCAGGGAATGAGCAGTTCTTC; D: TRBD1; V: TRBV5-1; size: .; J: TRBJ2-1
CDR3: CASAGVANQPQHF; DNA: TGTGCCAGCGCAGGGGTGGCTAATCAGCCCCAGCATTTT; D: .; V: TRBV6-1; size: once; J: TRBJ1-5
CDR3: CASSFQQPGLAGGYEQYF; DNA: TGCGCCAGCAGCTTCCAGCAGCCCGGACTAGCGGGAGGTTACGAGCAGTACTTC; D: TRBD2; V: TRBV5-1; size: .; J: TRBJ2-7
CDR3: CASSQLAGRESGELFF; DNA: TGCGCCAGCAGCCAATTAGCCGGGAGGGAGTCCGGGGAGCTGTTTTTT; D: TRBD2; V: TRBV4-1; size: .; J: TRBJ2-2
CDR3: CASSLSTGSSYEQYF; DNA: TGTGCCAGCAGTTTATCGACCGGGAGCTCCTACGAGCAGTACTTC; D: .; V: TRBV27; size: .; J: TRBJ2-7
CDR3: CASSPRDSGNTIYF; DNA: TGTGCCAGCAGCCCCAGGGACTCTGGAAACACCATATATTTT; D: .; V: TRBV9; size: .; J: TRBJ1-3
CDR3: CATRNSLAGEETQYF; DNA: TGTGCCACCCGAAACTCTCTAGCGGGAGAAGAGACCCAGTACTTC; D: TRBD2; V: TRBV25-1; size: once; J: TRBJ2-5
CDR3: CSAPEVTEAFF; DNA: TGCAGTGCTCCTGAGGTTACTGAAGCTTTCTTT; D: .; V: TRBV20-1; size: .; J: TRBJ1-1
CDR3: CASSLWGQTNSPLHF; DNA: TGCGCCAGCAGCCTCTGGGGACAGACAAATTCACCCCTCCACTTT; D: TRBD1; V: TRBV5-1; size: once; J: TRBJ1-6
CDR3: CASSFGRGGETQYF; DNA: TGTGCCAGCAGCTTCGGGCGGGGCGGGGAGACCCAGTACTTC; D: .; V: TRBV5-6; size: .; J: TRBJ2-5
CDR3: CASSLTRDREPDTQYF; DNA: TGTGCCAGCAGTCTTACTCGGGACAGGGAGCCAGATACGCAGTATTTT; D: TRBD1; V: TRBV11-3; size: .; J: TRBJ2-3
CDR3: CASRGQDNSPLHF; DNA: TGCGCCAGCAGAGGACAAGATAATTCACCCCTCCACTTT; D: .; V: TRBV5-1; size: .; J: TRBJ1-6
CDR3: CASSQPGGRPHF; DNA: TGTGCCAGCAGTCAACCAGGGGGACGGCCCCATTTC; D: TRBD1; V: TRBV6-1; size: .; J: TRBJ1-2
CDR3: CASTLAGTANTEAFF; DNA: TGTGCCAGCACCCTTGCCGGGACAGCGAACACTGAAGCTTTCTTT; D: TRBD1; V: TRBV6-5; size: .; J: TRBJ1-1
CDR3: CASSLPSLPRDSYEQYF; DNA: TGTGCCAGCAGCCTCCCCAGCCTTCCCCGGGACAGCTACGAGCAGTACTTC; D: TRBD1; V: TRBV28; size: .; J: TRBJ2-7
CDR3: CASSLGLAGWDTQYF; DNA: TGTGCCAGCAGCTTAGGGCTAGCGGGATGGGATACGCAGTATTTT; D: TRBD2; V: TRBV7-2; size: .; J: TRBJ2-3
CDR3: CASSRSADEQYF; DNA: TGTGCCAGCAGCCGCTCCGCGGACGAGCAGTACTTC; D: .; V: TRBV14; size: .; J: TRBJ2-7
CDR3: CASNPGTEAFF; DNA: TGTGCCAGCAATCCGGGCACTGAAGCTTTCTTT; D: .; V: TRBV6-6; size: .; J: TRBJ1-1
CDR3: CASSATGSYGYTF; DNA: TGTGCCAGCAGTGCGACAGGGTCCTATGGCTACACCTTC; D: TRBD1; V: TRBV2; size: .; J: TRBJ1-2
CDR3: CASSLETGGRYEQYF; DNA: TGCGCCAGCAGCCTGGAAACAGGGGGGAGGTACGAGCAGTACTTC; D: TRBD1; V: TRBV5-1; size: few; J: TRBJ2-7
CDR3: CASSETSGAWDGYTF; DNA: TGTGCCAGCAGCGAAACATCAGGGGCCTGGGATGGCTACACCTTC; D: .; V: TRBV5-4; size: .; J: TRBJ1-2
CDR3: CASSLDPGLGANYGYTF; DNA: TGTGCCAGCAGTTTAGATCCGGGACTGGGAGCTAACTATGGCTACACCTTC; D: .; V: TRBV28; size: .; J: TRBJ1-2
CDR3: CASSLTGNGDGYTF; DNA: TGTGCCAGCAGTCTAACAGGGAATGGCGATGGCTACACCTTC; D: .; V: TRBV6-6; size: .; J: TRBJ1-2
CDR3: CASKPGQGYTGELFF; DNA: TGTGCCAGTAAGCCCGGACAGGGTTACACCGGGGAGCTGTTTTTT; D: TRBD1; V: TRBV19; size: .; J: TRBJ2-2
CDR3: CASSYSLAGANEQFF; DNA: TGTGCCAGCAGTTACAGCCTAGCGGGAGCCAATGAGCAGTTCTTC; D: TRBD2; V: TRBV6-5; size: .; J: TRBJ2-1
CDR3: CASRPRSGGSWETQYF; DNA: TGTGCCAGCAGGCCCCGTAGCGGGGGATCTTGGGAGACCCAGTACTTC; D: TRBD2; V: TRBV2; size: few; J: TRBJ2-5
CDR3: CASRNQGFITEAFF; DNA: TGTGCCAGTAGGAACCAGGGGTTCATCACTGAAGCTTTCTTT; D: .; V: TRBV19; size: .; J: TRBJ1-1
CDR3: CATSNSGGKETQYF; DNA: TGTGCCACCAGCAATAGCGGGGGTAAAGAGACCCAGTACTTC; D: TRBD2; V: TRBV15; size: .; J: TRBJ2-5
CDR3: CASIGTGVDGDQAQHF; DNA: TGTGCCAGCATCGGGACAGGGGTTGATGGTGATCAGGCCCAGCATTTT; D: TRBD1; V: TRBV25-1; size: once; J: TRBJ1-5
CDR3: CASSEEPRGGELFF; DNA: TGTGCCAGCAGCGAAGAGCCCCGAGGGGGGGAGCTGTTTTTT; D: .; V: TRBV9; size: .; J: TRBJ2-2
CDR3: CARGGRGLWETQYF; DNA: TGTGCCCGGGGCGGCAGGGGGTTATGGGAGACCCAGTACTTC; D: TRBD1; V: TRBV30; size: once; J: TRBJ2-5
CDR3: CASRYKTGVFEQYF; DNA: TGTGCCAGCAGATATAAGACGGGGGTGTTCGAGCAGTACTTC; D: .; V: TRBV6-6; size: .; J: TRBJ2-7
CDR3: CASSLVSSGNTIYF; DNA: TGCGCCAGCAGCTTGGTCAGCTCTGGAAACACCATATATTTT; D: .; V: TRBV5-1; size: .; J: TRBJ1-3
CDR3: CASSFLAGGLYNEQFF; DNA: TGTGCCAGCAGTTTCCTTGCGGGGGGGCTATACAATGAGCAGTTCTTC; D: TRBD2; V: TRBV13; size: .; J: TRBJ2-1
CDR3: CASSLTGGQSYEQYF; DNA: TGTGCCAGCAGTTTAACAGGGGGGCAGTCCTACGAGCAGTACTTC; D: TRBD1; V: TRBV28; size: .; J: TRBJ2-7
CDR3: CASSLAGIAGASGGTQYF; DNA: TGCGCCAGCAGCTTGGCCGGAATAGCGGGGGCCTCCGGGGGTACGCAGTATTTT; D: TRBD2; V: TRBV5-1; size: .; J: TRBJ2-3